The 27 T cell receptor beta chains reported below all come from one sample, sequenced in a study of shared clonotypes between healthy human individuals. The naive CD8 population came from CD45RO-negative cells selected for CCR7, without terminally differentiated effector memory CD45RA+ cells. Profiling relied on immunoSEQ multiplex PCR, and the TCRdb table lists in-frame clones only, not all of them. The data hold about 2.1 million clones, with about 92% observed a single time. Sequencing was done on a sample of naive CD8+ T cells from PBMCs. The receptors shown here come from a young man in good health. Some clones in this sample may be carry-over from other donors' samples.

V is TRBV27 and J is TRBJ1-1, with D uncertain. Deletions cut 2 bases from V and 3 bases from J, with 13 bases between. CDR3 length: 15 amino acids. Germline V gene sequence: CDR1 MNHEY, CDR2 SMNVEV (reference sequence). CDR3 bases: TGTGCCAGCAGTTTAAACCCCCAAACTTACACTGAAGCTTTCTTT. It codes for CASSLNPQTYTEAFF.

The chain is built from TRBV29-1 and TRBJ2-4; 9 bases line up with TRBD1. Per the germline V gene, CDR1 is SQVTM and CDR2 is ANQGSEA. The CDR3 has 14 residues. J was trimmed by 1 base and V by 7 bases; bases with no gene match: 5. CDR3 residues: CSATGGAAKNIQYF. Here the CDR3 DNA reads TGCAGCGCAACAGGGGGCGCGGCCAAAAACATTCAGTACTTC.

The J gene is TRBJ1-1, the V gene TRBV28; unclear D gene. Germline V gene data show CDR1 as MDHEN and CDR2 as SYDVKM. The CDR3 consists of 15 residues. The ends were cut back, 7 bases at V and 0 bases at J, with 15 bases in the middle. The CDR3 region is CASIERSSMNTEAFF. CDR3 DNA sequence: TGTGCCAGCATTGAGAGGAGTTCAATGAACACTGAAGCTTTCTTT.

V is TRBV21-1 and J is TRBJ1-5; TRBD1, as called in the table, went unchecked against the DNA. TRBV21-1 counts as a pseudogene. The CDR3 is made up of 19 amino acids. CDR3 coding DNA: TGTGCCAGCAGCAAAAGAGACGTACAGCTCGTGGTTGGCAATCAGCCCCAGCATTTT. Residues: CASSKRDVQLVVGNQPQHF.

The chain uses TRBV7-9 and TRBJ2-7, with D unresolved. CDR1 is SEHNR, CDR2 FQNEAQ, per germline (reference sequence). V lost 6 bases and J lost 4, with 25 bases in between. CDR3 length: 17 amino acids. CDR3 sequence: CASSRIPPDTSGYEQYF. DNA for the CDR3: TGTGCCAGCAGTCGAATCCCCCCAGACACGTCCGGGTACGAGCAGTACTTC.

The genes are TRBV14 and TRBJ2-7, with D tentatively TRBD2 (6 bases). CDR3 length: 15 amino acids. Germline V gene lookup returns CDR1 SGHDN and CDR2 FVKESK. Trimming removed 4 bases at V and 4 bases at J, with 17 bases between. CDR3 nucleotide sequence: TGTGCCAGCAGCCTACAATTAGGGACTGTTTACGAGCAGTACTTC. This gives the protein CASSLQLGTVYEQYF.

The J gene is TRBJ2-7, the V gene TRBV11-3; the match to TRBD1 covers 9 bases. This CDR3 region has 15 residues. The J segment lost 0 bases and the V segment lost 8 bases, leaving 8 bases of the junction unmatched. Germline V CDR1 and CDR2: SGHNT, YENEEA. The CDR3 DNA is TGTGCCAGCCACTCGGACAGGGGATCCTCCTACGAGCAGTACTTC. Translation gives CASHSDRGSSYEQYF.

The rearrangement joins TRBV10-1 to TRBJ2-7; 9 bases match TRBD2. The CDR3 spans 20 residues. V gave up 0 bases and J gave up 4 bases; unmatched junction bases: 19. Germline-derived CDR1 and CDR2 are WNHNN and SYGVQD (reference sequence). The DNA for the CDR3 is TGCGCCAGCAGTGAGTCCCTACCGCTAGCGGGGCCAATAATAAGGTACGAGCAGTACTTC. Translating gives CASSESLPLAGPIIRYEQYF.

The V gene is TRBV7-7, the J gene TRBJ2-2; D not certain. Trimming shortened V by 1 base and J by 1 base, and 16 bases separated the two germline ends. Germline V CDR1 and CDR2: SSHAT, FNYEAQ (reference sequence). The CDR3 is 18 residues long. The CDR3 loop is CASSLEVGSWENTGELFF. The CDR3 DNA is TGTGCCAGCAGCTTAGAAGTTGGGTCATGGGAGAACACCGGGGAGCTGTTTTTT.

V is TRBV5-1 and J is TRBJ2-7; TRBD2 might be the D (6 bases). The V end lost 9 bases, the J end lost 1 base, and 14 bases lay between the germline ends. The CDR3 totals 13 residues. Germline V gene data show CDR1 as SGHRS and CDR2 as YFSETQ. Written as DNA, the CDR3 is TGCGCCACCAGACTAGACAATTCCTACGAGCAGTACTTC. It translates to CATRLDNSYEQYF.

This clone was seen once. V usage is TRBV13 and J usage is TRBJ1-1, with TRBD1 as a possible D gene (6 bases). Germline V CDR1 and CDR2: PRHDT, FYEKMQ (reference sequence). V lost 5 bases to trimming and J lost 5 bases, with 12 bases between them. The CDR3 is 13 amino acids. In nucleotides, the CDR3 is TGTGCCAGCAGCGCGCGACAGGTAACTGAAGCTTTCTTT. Translating it yields CASSARQVTEAFF.

Regarding this clone: Other DNA sequences in the same sample also yield this CDR3. This chain links TRBV5-1 with TRBJ2-7; TRBD1 aligns across 8 bases. V lost 0 bases to trimming and J lost 1 base; unmatched junction nucleotides: 3. The CDR3 is 15 amino acids. The germline V gene encodes CDR1 SGHRS and CDR2 YFSETQ. This CDR3 is CASSLGQGLSYEQYF. The CDR3 nucleotides read TGCGCCAGCAGCTTGGGACAGGGGCTATCCTACGAGCAGTACTTC.

The rearrangement links TRBV23-1 to TRBJ2-7; possibly TRBD1 for D (5 bases). TRBV23-1 is known as an ORF, though its function is uncertain. The CDR3 has 16 residues. V was cut by 4 bases and J by 0 bases, with 16 bases left in between. The CDR3 bases are TGCGCCAGCAGTCGCCCCTTGCACAGGAGCTCCTACGAGCAGTACTTC. Its protein product is CASSRPLHRSSYEQYF.

This chain uses TRBV2 with TRBJ2-7; D possibly corresponds to TRBD1 (6 bases). Trimming took off 6 bases at V and 2 bases at J, with 26 bases between the two ends. Per the germline V gene, CDR1 is SNHLY and CDR2 is FYNNEI. There are 18 residues in the CDR3. CDR3 sequence reads: CASSQRPRGPDPPYEQYF. The CDR3 DNA reads TGTGCCAGCAGCCAACGCCCCAGGGGACCAGACCCCCCCTACGAGCAGTACTTC.

The CDR3 nucleotides read TGTGCCAGCAGGGACAGAGCAACTAATGAAAAACTGTTTTTT. Translated, it gives CASRDRATNEKLFF. V usage is TRBV2 and J usage is TRBJ1-4; tentatively, D is TRBD1 (6 bases). The CDR3 totals 14 residues. The V and J ends lost 6 bases and 0 bases respectively, with 8 bases between them. Per germline, CDR1 SNHLY and CDR2 FYNNEI.

The gene calls are TRBV28 and TRBJ1-5; D uncertain. This CDR3 region has 20 residues. Trimming removed 7 bases at V and 1 base at J, with 29 bases between. In germline, CDR1 is MDHEN, CDR2 SYDVKM. The CDR3 spells CASIPRSDVIGRTSNQPQHF. The CDR3 region has the DNA TGTGCCAGCATCCCACGATCCGACGTAATAGGCAGGACGAGCAATCAGCCCCAGCATTTT.

V is TRBV11-2 and J is TRBJ2-1; D is unresolved. The germline V and J ends were trimmed by 1 base and 0 bases, with 7 bases remaining between them. Germline assignment: CDR1 SGHAT and CDR2 FQNNGV. The CDR3 totals 15 residues. The CDR3 nucleotides read TGTGCCAGCAGCTTAGTTCTCAGCTCCTACAATGAGCAGTTCTTC. Amino acid sequence: CASSLVLSSYNEQFF.

This rearrangement joins TRBV10-3 to TRBJ2-1; 10 nucleotides align to TRBD1. The V segment lost 7 bases and the J segment 8 bases; nucleotides outside the gene matches: 8. The CDR3 is 14 residues long. Per the germline V gene, CDR1 is ENHRY and CDR2 is SYGVKD. DNA of the CDR3: TGTGCCATCACCCCCGACAGGGGGCGGGATGAGCAGTTCTTC. Protein sequence: CAITPDRGRDEQFF.

About this clone itself: Other DNA sequences in the same sample also yield this CDR3. The chain is built from TRBV29-1 and TRBJ2-7; D is possibly TRBD2 (5 bases). CDR3 length: 13 residues. The V gene lost 1 base and the J gene lost 0 bases, with 7 bases spanning the gap. Germline CDR1 is SQVTM and CDR2 is ANQGSEA. CDR3 bases: TGCAGCGTTGAAGGAGGGAACTCCTACGAGCAGTACTTC. Translating gives CSVEGGNSYEQYF.

For this clone: The sample carries other DNA sequences with the same CDR3. This chain connects TRBV27 to TRBJ2-7, with 7 bases lining up with TRBD2. V lost 4 bases to trimming and J lost 4 bases; unmatched junction nucleotides: 7. This CDR3 has 14 residues. Germline lookup yields CDR1 MNHEY and CDR2 SMNVEV (reference sequence). In DNA, the CDR3 is TGTGCCAGCAGTTATGGCGGGAGCCGGTACGAGCAGTACTTC. It yields the protein CASSYGGSRYEQYF.

V is TRBV27 and J is TRBJ2-7; 8 positions match TRBD2. This CDR3 comprises 14 residues. CDR1 and CDR2 from the germline V gene are MNHEY and SMNVEV (reference sequence). V shed 6 bases, J shed 2 bases, and the junction held 6 bases outside the gene matches. CDR3 protein: CASSGLALPYEQYF. The CDR3 nucleotides are TGTGCCAGCAGCGGACTAGCCCTCCCCTACGAGCAGTACTTC.

The genes are TRBV5-8 and TRBJ1-1, with unresolved D. V was clipped by 4 bases and J by 1 base, with 11 bases between them. This CDR3 contains 14 residues. Germline CDR1 is SGHTS and CDR2 is YDEGEE. The CDR3 here is CASSPRLGNTEAFF. DNA for the CDR3: TGTGCCAGCAGCCCAAGGTTGGGGAACACTGAAGCTTTCTTT.

The J gene is TRBJ1-2, the V gene TRBV29-1; 8 bases map to TRBD1. Germline loops: CDR1 SQVTM, CDR2 ANQGSEA. V lost 7 bases, J lost 5 bases, and 9 bases stayed unmatched. The CDR3 is made up of 13 amino acids. The CDR3 loop is CSGAGGTFYGYTF. For the CDR3, the DNA is TGCAGCGGTGCAGGGGGCACCTTTTATGGCTACACCTTC.

This chain connects TRBV29-1 to TRBJ2-5, with 8 bases fitting TRBD1. Gene TRBJ2-7 matches the end of the DNA better, so the J call may be wrong. CDR3 length: 14 amino acids. Germline V lookup: CDR1 SQVTM, CDR2 ANQGSEA. The CDR3 DNA sequence: TGCAGCGTCTCGGGGACAGGCACGTACTACGAGCAGTACTTC. This translates into CSVSGTGTYYEQYF.

This clone was counted a few times. Other DNA sequences in this sample translate to the same CDR3. The chain uses TRBV27 and TRBJ2-7; D not certain. The germline V gene has CDR1 MNHEY and CDR2 SMNVEV (reference sequence). CDR3 length equals 13 residues. The V end lost 3 bases, the J end lost 4 bases, and 10 bases lay between the germline ends. CDR3 region: CASSLGYRYEQYF. The DNA for the CDR3 is TGTGCCAGCAGTTTGGGTTATCGATACGAGCAGTACTTC.

The chain carries TRBV6-5 and TRBJ2-5, with 8 bases lining up with TRBD2. The V and J ends lost 5 bases and 3 bases, in that order; junction bases with no gene match: 5. Per the germline V gene, CDR1 is MNHEY and CDR2 is SVGAGI. The CDR3 contains 14 residues. CDR3 nucleotides: TGTGCCAGCAGTCCCGAACTAGCGGAAGAGACCCAGTACTTC. Translated: CASSPELAEETQYF.

The V call is TRBV6-5, the J call TRBJ1-1; no clear D gene. The CDR3 length is 16 residues. Germline V gives CDR1 MNHEY, CDR2 SVGAGI. V lost 0 bases and J lost 4, with 15 bases in between. CDR3 residues: CASSYSGRFRVTEAFF. Here the CDR3 DNA reads TGTGCCAGCAGTTACTCGGGCCGGTTCCGGGTCACTGAAGCTTTCTTT.